The next 29 T cell receptor beta chains were all read from a single sample in a study of blood T cell repertoires in COVID-19. Profiling relied on immunoSEQ multiplex PCR, and the TCRdb table lists in-frame clones only, not all of them. In the table there are approximately 250,000 clones, 80% to 95% of which are singletons. Material: peripheral blood. The receptors were gathered from a man aged 30 to 39 with COVID-19, enrolled during active disease.

V gene TRBV18 combines with J gene TRBJ1-2, with 9 nucleotides matching TRBD1. The V segment lost 3 bases and the J segment 7 bases; nucleotides outside the gene matches: 3. The CDR3 is made up of 13 amino acids. CDR1 KGHSH and CDR2 LQKENI come from the germline V gene. The CDR3 is CASSPPDRGGYTF. CDR3 sequence (DNA): TGTGCCAGCTCACCGCCGGACAGGGGTGGCTACACCTTC. The whole variable domain, remainder taken from reference TRBV18 and TRBJ1-2, is NAGVMQNPRHLVRRRGQEARLRCSPMKGHSHVYWYRQLPEEGLKFMVYLQKENIIDESGMPKERFSAEFPKEGPSILRIQQVVRGDSAAYFCASSPPDRGGYTFGSGTRLTVV.

The chain combines TRBV5-4 with TRBJ1-4, with D maybe TRBD1 (5 bases). This CDR3 comprises 15 residues. V gave up 0 bases and J gave up 7 bases, with 13 bases separating them. Germline V gene sequence: CDR1 SGHNT, CDR2 YYREEE (reference sequence). CDR3 coding DNA: TGTGCCAGCAGCTTGGGTGGTCAGGGTCCTGAAAAACTGTTTTTT. This codes for CASSLGGQGPEKLFF.

The chain couples TRBV12-5 to TRBJ1-2; the D gene is possibly TRBD1 (6 bases). Germline CDR1 reads LGHNT; CDR2 reads FRNRAP. This CDR3 has 13 amino acids. Deletions cut 4 bases from V and 4 bases from J, with 10 bases between. The CDR3 loop is CASGSDRIYGYTF. The CDR3 coding sequence is TGTGCTAGTGGTTCGGACAGAATCTATGGCTACACCTTC.

The gene calls are TRBV5-4 and TRBJ2-1; 8 bases are shared with TRBD1. The germline V gene encodes CDR1 SGHNT and CDR2 YYREEE (reference sequence). V lost 3 bases, J lost 7 bases, and 9 bases stayed unmatched. The CDR3 runs 15 residues. CDR3 in DNA: TGTGCCAGCAGCTGGCAGGGGGCGCGGATAAATGAGCAGTTCTTC. It yields the protein CASSWQGARINEQFF.

The chain links TRBV4-2 to TRBJ2-3; 10 nucleotides align to TRBD2. The ends lost 8 bases at V and 4 bases at J; junction bases unmatched: 6. The germline CDR1 and CDR2 sequences are LGHNA and YNFKEQ. The CDR3 contains 14 residues. The DNA of the CDR3 is TGTGCCAGCGCAGCTAGCGGGGGTGCAGATACGCAGTATTTT. It encodes CASAASGGADTQYF.

This clone has a single count. CDR3 loop: CASSYSRRGWDTGELFF. CDR3 DNA: TGTGCCAGCAGTTACTCGAGGAGAGGGTGGGACACCGGGGAGCTGTTTTTT. V is TRBV6-2 or TRBV6-3 and J is TRBJ2-2; D is possibly TRBD2 (5 bases). Trimming stripped 0 bases from V and 3 bases from J, with 14 bases between. The germline gives CDR1 MNHEY, CDR2 SVGEGT. The CDR3 is made up of 17 amino acids.

The chain recombines TRBV27 with TRBJ2-5; 7 nucleotides align to TRBD1. The CDR3 sequence is 15 residues long. V was clipped by 6 bases and J by 3 bases; unmatched bases: 10. In germline, CDR1 is MNHEY, CDR2 SMNVEV (reference sequence). The CDR3 sequence: CASRGPTGWEETQYF. DNA for the CDR3: TGTGCCAGCAGGGGTCCGACAGGGTGGGAAGAGACCCAGTACTTC.

A remark on this clone: An end of the junction differs from the germline gene, which may be a read error. The rearrangement links TRBV7-2 to TRBJ2-7; 10 bases fit TRBD1. The length of the CDR3 is 12 residues. CDR1 is SGHTA and CDR2 is FQGNSA in the germline V gene. CDR3 loop: CASSTWSGQGSF. CDR3 in DNA: TGTGCCAGCAGCACTTGGTCGGGACAGGGGTCTTTC. The complete variable domain, with remaining parts taken from reference TRBV7-2 and TRBJ2-7, reads GAGVSQSPSNKVTEKGKDVELRCDPISGHTALYWYRQSLGQGLEFLIYFQGNSAPDKSGLPSDRFSAERTGGSVSTLTIQRTQQEDSAVYLCASSTWSGQGSFGPGTRLTVT.

The CDR3 protein is CASSQRGNSNQPQHF. The CDR3 region has the DNA TGTGCCAGCAGCCAAAGGGGGAATAGCAATCAGCCCCAGCATTTT. The rearrangement joins TRBV4-2 to TRBJ1-5; a possible D gene is TRBD1 (6 bases). The germline CDR1 and CDR2 sequences are LGHNA and YNFKEQ. The CDR3 is 15 amino acids. The V end was cut by 2 bases, the J end by 0 bases, with 8 bases between.

This clone was recorded once. V usage is TRBV5-1 and J usage is TRBJ1-1; weak D call: TRBD1 (5 bases). V was clipped by 1 base and J by 3 bases, with 10 bases between them. Germline-derived CDR1 and CDR2 are SGHRS and YFSETQ. This CDR3 has 14 residues. CDR3 nucleotides: TGCGCCAGCAGCTTGAAGGGGCGCGACACTGAAGCTTTCTTT. Residues: CASSLKGRDTEAFF. Filled out from reference TRBV5-1 and TRBJ1-1, the complete variable domain reads KAGVTQTPRYLIKTRGQQVTLSCSPISGHRSVSWYQQTPGQGLQFLFEYFSETQRNKGNFPGRFSGRQFSNSRSEMNVSTLELGDSALYLCASSLKGRDTEAFFGQGTRLTVV.

The chain employs TRBV6-1 and TRBJ2-7, with unresolved D. The CDR3 length is 14 residues. Germline CDR1 MNHNS, CDR2 SASEGT. The V end was cut by 1 base, the J end by 9 bases, with 16 bases between. CDR3 sequence reads: CASSEGVPGYLQYF. As DNA, the CDR3 is TGTGCCAGCAGTGAAGGGGTTCCGGGTTACCTGCAGTACTTC.

The chain uses TRBV4-1 and TRBJ2-3; no reliable D call. With 0 bases removed from V and 2 bases from J, the gap between germline ends came to 12 bases. Germline values: CDR1 MGHRA, CDR2 YSYEKL. The CDR3 covers 16 residues. The CDR3 coding sequence is TGCGCCAGCAGCCAAGATCAAGGAGCAGCCACAGATACGCAGTATTTT. It is translated as CASSQDQGAATDTQYF.

The chain links TRBV10-3 to TRBJ2-1; 7 bases fit TRBD2. The CDR3 runs to 14 residues. V lost 3 bases, J lost 8 bases, and 7 bases stayed unmatched. The germline gives CDR1 ENHRY, CDR2 SYGVKD. The CDR3 DNA reads TGTGCCATCAGTGACCCCATCCGGGGGGATGAGCAGTTCTTC. Its translation is CAISDPIRGDEQFF.

CDR3 sequence: CASSRGTGSYEQYF. CDR3 DNA: TGTGCCAGCAGCCGGGGGACAGGATCCTACGAGCAGTACTTC. J is TRBJ2-7 and V is TRBV7-2; the match to TRBD1 covers 8 bases. From germline, CDR1 is SGHTA and CDR2 FQGNSA. The CDR3 spans 14 residues. V trimming: 5 bases; J trimming: 1 base; junction bases outside the gene matches: 4.

The gene calls are TRBV9 and TRBJ1-2; the D gene is possibly TRBD1 (6 bases). Trimming took 3 bases from V and 4 from J, leaving 19 bases between them. The CDR3 has 16 amino acids. The germline gives CDR1 SGDLS, CDR2 YYNGEE. CDR3 DNA: TGTGCCAGCAGCGCCAATAGGGGGGGGACAACCTATGGCTACACCTTC. Protein sequence: CASSANRGGTTYGYTF.

This chain links TRBV7-9 with TRBJ2-2; the match to TRBD1 covers 9 bases. Germline CDR1 SEHNR, CDR2 FQNEAQ (reference sequence). The CDR3 spans 16 residues. V gave up 5 bases and J gave up 6 bases; unmatched junction bases: 10. Here the CDR3 DNA reads TGTGCCAGCAGCCGGGGACAGGGTTTAGAATCCGGGGAGCTGTTTTTT. Its translation is CASSRGQGLESGELFF.

This chain's CDR3 is CAWGGMRGTEAFF. The CDR3 DNA reads as TGTGCCTGGGGGGGCATGCGGGGCACTGAAGCTTTCTTT. The chain joins TRBV30 to TRBJ1-1; tentatively, D is TRBD1 (6 bases). CDR3 size: 13 residues. The germline gives CDR1 GTSNPN, CDR2 SVGIG (reference sequence). V lost 5 bases and J 4 bases, leaving 14 bases between the germline ends.

The chain couples TRBV25-1 to TRBJ2-7; 12 bases are shared with TRBD2. The germline V gene encodes CDR1 MGHDK and CDR2 SYGVNS. CDR3 length: 16 residues. V lost 3 bases and J lost 4; bases outside the gene matches: 7. CDR3 protein: CASSDPSGGVRYEQYF. The CDR3 region has the DNA TGTGCCAGCAGTGACCCTAGCGGGGGGGTTCGATACGAGCAGTACTTC.

This rearrangement joins TRBV2 to TRBJ2-1, with TRBD1 identical over 7 bases. The V gene end was trimmed by 8 bases and the J gene end by 8 bases; junction bases not matched to a gene: 9. Germline CDR1 is SNHLY and CDR2 is FYNNEI. The CDR3 spans 13 residues. CDR3 region: CASWGTVIYEQFF. DNA of the CDR3: TGTGCCAGCTGGGGGACAGTTATCTATGAGCAGTTCTTC.

The chain couples TRBV15 to TRBJ1-6; 8 nucleotides match TRBD1. CDR1 LNHNV and CDR2 YYDKDF come from the germline V gene (reference sequence). V dropped 4 bases and J dropped 0; count of bases not matched to a gene: 11. The CDR3 contains 19 residues. CDR3 coding DNA: TGTGCCACCAGCAAAGGACAGGGCTCCGGGGGCTCCTATAATTCACCCCTCCACTTT. Protein sequence: CATSKGQGSGGSYNSPLHF.

This clone is a singleton in its sample. The rearrangement uses TRBV7-7 and TRBJ1-6; 8 bases fit TRBD1. The J segment lost 7 bases and the V segment lost 4 bases, leaving 15 bases of the junction unmatched. The CDR3 covers 18 residues. CDR1 is SSHAT, CDR2 FNYEAQ, per germline (reference sequence). The CDR3 DNA follows: TGTGCCAGCAGCTCAGGGGCAGCCACCCAGGGGGCAAATTCACCCCTCCACTTT. Translating gives CASSSGAATQGANSPLHF.

This chain joins TRBV4-1 and TRBJ1-3; 7 bases match TRBD1. The CDR3 has 18 amino acids. Germline loops: CDR1 MGHRA, CDR2 YSYEKL. V lost 4 bases, J lost 0 bases, and 12 bases stayed unmatched. The CDR3 sequence is CASSRVMNRGHSGNTIYF. In nucleotides, the CDR3 is TGCGCCAGCAGCCGAGTCATGAACAGGGGCCACTCTGGAAACACCATATATTTT.

The chain has TRBV30 and TRBJ1-3, with TRBD1 matching 10 bases. This CDR3 contains 14 residues. V was pared by 4 bases and J by 3 bases, with 3 bases of the junction left unmatched. Germline CDR1 reads GTSNPN; CDR2 reads SVGIG (reference sequence). CDR3 region: CAWKGTGDGNTIYF. CDR3 coding DNA: TGTGCCTGGAAAGGGACAGGGGATGGAAACACCATATATTTT. Filled out from reference TRBV30 and TRBJ1-3, the complete variable domain reads SQTIHQWPATLVQPVGSPLSLECTVEGTSNPNLYWYRQAAGRGLQLLFYSVGIGQISSEVPQNLSASRPQDRQFILSSKKLLLSDSGFYLCAWKGTGDGNTIYFGEGSWLTVV.

The chain couples TRBV3-1 (or the pseudogene TRBV3-2) to TRBJ1-1, with D possibly matching TRBD1 (6 bases). The V gene's germline CDR1 is LGHDT and CDR2 YNNKEL (reference sequence). CDR3 length: 13 amino acids. V was pared by 0 bases and J by 5 bases, with 7 bases between. The CDR3 DNA sequence: TGTGCCAGCAGCCAAGATGGACAGACTGAAGCTTTCTTT. Translated, it gives CASSQDGQTEAFF.

V gene TRBV29-1 combines with J gene TRBJ1-2; the match to TRBD1 covers 10 bases. In germline, CDR1 is SQVTM, CDR2 ANQGSEA. The CDR3 is made up of 15 amino acids. The trim removed 6 bases at V and 4 bases at J, leaving 11 bases unmatched. CDR3 region: CSVSAPGQGTYGYTF. Here the CDR3 DNA reads TGCAGCGTATCCGCCCCGGGACAGGGGACCTATGGCTACACCTTC.

The chain joins TRBV12-3 or TRBV12-4 to TRBJ2-2; D is undetermined. The CDR3 is made up of 11 amino acids. The germline V and J ends were trimmed by 5 bases and 8 bases, with 6 bases remaining between them. The CDR3 spells CASSPVGELFF. CDR3 bases: TGTGCCAGCAGTCCAGTGGGGGAGCTGTTTTTT.

This clone was seen just once. The chain is built from TRBV4-1 and TRBJ2-3; 10 nucleotides line up with TRBD2. CDR3 length equals 15 residues. Germline trimming cut 0 bases from V and 7 bases from J; bases unmatched to any gene: 4. Germline V gene sequence: CDR1 MGHRA, CDR2 YSYEKL. The CDR3 protein is CASSQEAGGLNTQYF. DNA for the CDR3: TGCGCCAGCAGCCAAGAAGCGGGGGGGCTAAATACGCAGTATTTT.

This clone was seen just once. CDR3 protein: CASSSGGNEQFF. The CDR3 nucleotides are TGTGCCAGCAGCTCGGGGGGCAATGAGCAGTTCTTC. V is TRBV9 and J is TRBJ2-1; 7 bases align to TRBD2. The germline gives CDR1 SGDLS, CDR2 YYNGEE. V lost 4 bases, J lost 6 bases, and 1 base stayed unmatched. This CDR3 region has 12 residues.

This sequence joins TRBV6-5 and TRBJ1-2; tentatively, D is TRBD1 (5 bases). The germline gives CDR1 MNHEY, CDR2 SVGAGI. V dropped 8 bases and J dropped 4 bases, with 17 bases sitting between them. The CDR3 totals 14 residues. CDR3 nucleotide sequence: TGTGCCAGCCGCTCCAGCGGGCAGGGCTATGGCTACACCTTC. Translating gives CASRSSGQGYGYTF.